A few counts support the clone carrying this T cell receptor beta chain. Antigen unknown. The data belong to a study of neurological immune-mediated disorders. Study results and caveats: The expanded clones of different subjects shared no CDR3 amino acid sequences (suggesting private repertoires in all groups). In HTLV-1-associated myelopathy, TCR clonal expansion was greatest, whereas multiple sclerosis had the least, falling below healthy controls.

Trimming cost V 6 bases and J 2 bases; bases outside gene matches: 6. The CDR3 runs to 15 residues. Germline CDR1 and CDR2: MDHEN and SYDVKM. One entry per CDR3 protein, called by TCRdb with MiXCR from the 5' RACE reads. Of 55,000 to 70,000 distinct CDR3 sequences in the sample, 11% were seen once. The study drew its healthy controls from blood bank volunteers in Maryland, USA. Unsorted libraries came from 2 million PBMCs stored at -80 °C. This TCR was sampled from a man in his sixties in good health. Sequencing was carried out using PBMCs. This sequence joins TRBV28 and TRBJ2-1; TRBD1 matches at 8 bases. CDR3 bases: TGTGCCAGCAGCCTGCCGGGACAGGCCTACAATGAGCAGTTCTTC. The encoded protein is CASSLPGQAYNEQFF.